This is a list of T cell receptor beta chains from one sample in a study of T cell responses to AZD1222 COVID-19 vaccine. Repertoires were generated with immunoSEQ multiplex PCR, while TCRdb's copy carries only in-frame clones and drops some. The data contain fewer than 200,000 clones, approximately 88% of them singletons. The sample consisted of peripheral blood, taken on day 0 of AZD1222 vaccination. The receptor source for this set is an adult in good health. Each CDR3 is given with its conserved first and last residue. A D gene is named only where the DNA matches it firmly. Size is stated for part of the rows, as once, few or many counts, or as a class when the clone is expanded.

NA,TRBJ2-5,13,TRBV9,NA,TGTGCCAGCAGCGGAGGACTTCGAGAGACCCAGTACTTC,CASSGGLRETQYF
NA,TRBJ2-7,15,TRBV15,NA,TGTGCCACCAGCAGAACCGGGACTCCAACCTACGAGCAGTACTTC,CATSRTGTPTYEQYF
NA,TRBJ1-3,14,TRBV19,NA,TGTGCCAGCGAACGGCAGGGGTATGGAAACACCATATATTTT,CASERQGYGNTIYF
NA,TRBJ1-2,16,TRBV21-1,once,TGTGCCAGCAGCAAAGAGGGACAGGGGGCGTACTATGGCTACACCTTC,CASSKEGQGAYYGYTF
NA,TRBJ2-5,14,TRBV16,NA,TGTGCCAGCAGCCAATCGTTCCACATAGAGACCCAGTACTTC,CASSQSFHIETQYF
NA,TRBJ1-5,14,TRBV24-1,NA,TGTGCCACCAGTGATTTTACGGAAAATCAGCCCCAGCATTTT,CATSDFTENQPQHF
TRBD1,TRBJ2-7,15,TRBV5-6,NA,TGTGCCAGCAGCCAAACAGGGGTTCTATCCTACGAGCAGTACTTC,CASSQTGVLSYEQYF
NA,TRBJ1-2,14,TRBV30,once,TGTGCCTGGAATAGGGGGAGTAACAACTATGGCTACACCTTC,CAWNRGSNNYGYTF
TRBD2,TRBJ2-1,15,TRBV6-4,NA,TGTGCCAGCAGTATTTTAGCGGGAGGGAGCAATGAGCAGTTCTTC,CASSILAGGSNEQFF
TRBD1,TRBJ1-6,15,TRBV7-3,NA,TGTGCCAGCAGCCAAGGGACAGCCGATAATTCACCCCTCCACTTT,CASSQGTADNSPLHF
NA,TRBJ1-6,15,TRBV3-1/TRBV3-2,NA,TGTGCCAGCAGCCAAGGCAGGGGACGAAATTCACCCCTCCACTTT,CASSQGRGRNSPLHF
NA,TRBJ1-1,11,TRBV29-1,NA,TGCAGCTTCCAGGTGAACACTGAAGCTTTCTTT,CSFQVNTEAFF
NA,TRBJ2-2,14,TRBV5-1,NA,TGCGCCAGCAGCTTGCAAGGGAATGGCGGGGAGCTGTTTTTT,CASSLQGNGGELFF
TRBD1,TRBJ1-1,18,TRBV10-3,once,TGTGCCATCAGCAACGGGGGCACCGGGACAGACATGAACACTGAAGCTTTCTTT,CAISNGGTGTDMNTEAFF
NA,TRBJ1-1,14,TRBV7-9,NA,TGTGCCAGCAGTCCGCGGGGATCGAACACTGAAGCTTTCTTT,CASSPRGSNTEAFF
TRBD2,TRBJ2-3,18,TRBV4-2,NA,TGTGCCAGCAGCCAAGGAAGCTCTAGCGGCACCCCCGCAGATACGCAGTATTTT,CASSQGSSSGTPADTQYF
NA,TRBJ2-1,12,TRBV7-9,NA,TGTGCCAGCAGCTTTTCCTCTGGGGAGCAGTTCTTC,CASSFSSGEQFF
NA,TRBJ2-7,11,TRBV7-6,NA,TGTGCCAGCAGCCCCCCCTACGAGCAGTACTTC,CASSPPYEQYF
TRBD1,TRBJ1-2,15,TRBV18,NA,TGTGCCAGCTCACCACCGGGACAGCCTAACTATGGCTACACCTTC,CASSPPGQPNYGYTF
NA,TRBJ1-2,14,TRBV28,NA,TGTGCCAGCAGCGTTAACCGGGGACACTATGGCTACACCTTC,CASSVNRGHYGYTF
NA,TRBJ1-3,14,TRBV5-1,once,TGCGCCAGCAGCTTAGCGGGGACTGGAAACACCATATATTTT,CASSLAGTGNTIYF
TRBD2,TRBJ2-3,16,TRBV11-2,once,TGTGCCAGCAGCTTAGCATCAGCGGGGGGGTGGGATACGCAGTATTTT,CASSLASAGGWDTQYF
NA,TRBJ1-2,14,TRBV5-4,once,TGTGCCAGCAGCTTGGATACAGACCCGTATGGCTACACCTTC,CASSLDTDPYGYTF
NA,TRBJ2-3,15,TRBV5-1,NA,TGCGCCAGCAGCTTGGCAGTTCTACGCACAGATACGCAGTATTTT,CASSLAVLRTDTQYF
TRBD1,TRBJ1-2,14,TRBV9,NA,TGTGCCAGCAGCCCAAACAGGGGGCGCGATGGCTACACCTTC,CASSPNRGRDGYTF